This entry lists 26 T cell receptor beta chains sequenced from one sample in a study of blood T cells in healthy people across ages. A second PCR, run for roughly 7 to 12 cycles, used a sample-barcoded 5' primer plus a J-beta primer mix. In TCRdb, the 5' RACE reads were re-called with MiXCR into one record per CDR3 protein. The data show approximately 360,000 distinct CDR3 sequences, approximately 51% seen once. Input material: blood. All receptors come from a man aged 55 to 70 in good health.

The chain employs TRBV20-1 and TRBJ2-1; TRBD2 matches 7 bases. J lost 4 bases, V lost 3 bases, and 6 bases had no gene match. Per the germline V gene, CDR1 is DFQATT and CDR2 is SNEGSKA (reference sequence). This CDR3 is built from 14 residues. CDR3 region: CSASYLAEYNEQFF. The CDR3 bases are TGCAGTGCTAGTTACCTAGCGGAGTACAATGAGCAGTTCTTC.

Comments on this clonotype: Sequence at one end of the junction differs from germline and may be a read error. The gene calls are TRBV7-9 and TRBJ2-7; the D call may be TRBD1 or TRBD2 (5 bases each). This CDR3 is built from 14 residues. Looked up from germline, CDR1 is SEHNR and CDR2 is FQNEAQ (reference sequence). The CDR3 sequence: CAGNPPRGPYGQYF. For the CDR3, the DNA is TGTGCCGGCAACCCCCCGAGGGGCCCCTACGGGCAGTACTTC. Drawing the rest from reference TRBV7-9 and TRBJ2-7, the complete variable domain is DTGVSQNPRHKITKRGQNVTFRCDPISEHNRLYWYRQTLGQGPEFLTYFQNEAQLEKSRLLSDRFSAERPKGSFSTLEIQRTEQGDSAMYLCAGNPPRGPYGQYFGPGTRLTVT.

Here the CDR3 DNA reads TGCAGTTCAGGGAGCCGGAGGGGTTATAATTCACCCCTCCACTTT. Translated: CSSGSRRGYNSPLHF. V usage is TRBV20-1 and J usage is TRBJ1-6, with a possible D match to TRBD1 (5 bases). The length of the CDR3 is 15 residues. CDR1 is DFQATT and CDR2 is SNEGSKA in the germline V gene (reference sequence). Deletions cut 8 bases from V and 4 bases from J, with 18 bases between.

This rearrangement joins TRBV20-1 to TRBJ1-6, with 9 nucleotides matching TRBD1. Germline trimming cut 0 bases from V and 5 bases from J; bases unmatched to any gene: 2. In germline, CDR1 is DFQATT, CDR2 SNEGSKA (reference sequence). This CDR3 contains 15 residues. The CDR3 reads CSAREGTGHNSPLHF. CDR3 in DNA: TGCAGTGCTAGAGAAGGGACAGGGCATAATTCACCCCTCCACTTT.

This clonotype appeared once. This chain connects TRBV4-3 to TRBJ1-1, with unresolved D. The CDR3 is 16 amino acids. The germline V gene encodes CDR1 LGHNA and CDR2 YSLEER. Between the trimmed V and J ends, which lost 0 bases and 3 bases, there was a span of 14 bases. CDR3 sequence (DNA): TGCGCCAGCAGCCAAGATCTCGGCCACCGGGACACTGAAGCTTTCTTT. Its protein is CASSQDLGHRDTEAFF.

This chain joins TRBV7-2 and TRBJ1-5; no firm D call. The germline V gene has CDR1 SGHTA and CDR2 FQGNSA. V lost 3 bases and J lost 4, with 13 bases in between. This CDR3 is 15 amino acids long. The CDR3 DNA sequence: TGTGCCAGCAGCTTCGGGCAAGGACTAAATCAGCCCCAGCATTTT. Translated, it gives CASSFGQGLNQPQHF.

This clonotype has a handful of counts. The chain has TRBV29-1 and TRBJ1-4; D is possibly TRBD1 (6 bases). V was cut by 0 bases and J by 6 bases, with 17 bases left in between. The length of the CDR3 is 16 residues. Germline-derived CDR1 and CDR2 are SQVTM and ANQGSEA. The CDR3 protein is CSVEDQGGGFYEKLFF. CDR3 sequence (DNA): TGCAGCGTTGAAGATCAAGGGGGAGGATTTTATGAAAAACTGTTTTTT.

The chain joins TRBV2 to TRBJ1-4; 7 nucleotides agree with TRBD1. V shed 8 bases, J shed 7 bases, and the junction held 10 bases outside the gene matches. CDR1 is SNHLY and CDR2 is FYNNEI in the germline V gene. The CDR3 contains 14 residues. The CDR3 region is CASLEGQRIEKLFF. CDR3 DNA: TGTGCCAGCTTGGAGGGACAGCGAATTGAAAAACTGTTTTTT.

The gene calls are TRBV20-1 and TRBJ2-2; D not resolved. Germline values: CDR1 DFQATT, CDR2 SNEGSKA (reference sequence). V gave up 3 bases and J gave up 0 bases, with 14 bases separating them. The CDR3 spans 16 residues. This chain's CDR3 is CSASFRTPANTGELFF. The CDR3 nucleotides read TGCAGTGCTAGCTTCCGGACGCCGGCGAACACCGGGGAGCTGTTTTTT.

The rearrangement joins TRBV19 to TRBJ1-6; 8 bases are a match to TRBD1. The CDR3 totals 17 residues. CDR1 is LNHDA, CDR2 SQIVND, per germline (reference sequence). V was clipped by 5 bases and J by 7 bases; unmatched bases: 13. In DNA form, the CDR3 reads TGTGCCAGTAGTCCGCGCACCGGGACAGGCGACAATTCACCCCTCCACTTT. Translating it yields CASSPRTGTGDNSPLHF.

This clonotype was seen more than once but under ten times. The J gene is TRBJ1-1, the V gene TRBV7-8; D ambiguous. The CDR3 is made up of 14 amino acids. CDR1 is SGHVS and CDR2 is FQNEAQ in the germline V gene. Between the trimmed V and J ends, which lost 1 base and 4 bases, there was a span of 10 bases. CDR3 in amino acids: CASSLGFTGTEAFF. The CDR3 DNA reads TGTGCCAGCAGCTTAGGGTTTACGGGCACTGAAGCTTTCTTT.

Written as DNA, the CDR3 is TGTGCCAGCAGTGTGGGGACCCTTAGCACAGATACGCAGTATTTT. Translation gives CASSVGTLSTDTQYF. V is TRBV27 and J is TRBJ2-3, with D possibly called TRBD1 or TRBD2 (5 bases each). This CDR3 is 15 amino acids long. V was shortened by 5 bases and J by 0 bases, with 12 bases between the two germline ends. CDR1 MNHEY and CDR2 SMNVEV come from the germline V gene (reference sequence).

This chain uses TRBV9 with TRBJ2-1; 9 positions agree with TRBD2. The V and J ends lost 3 bases and 2 bases, in that order; junction bases with no gene match: 3. The CDR3 consists of 15 residues. The germline V gene has CDR1 SGDLS and CDR2 YYNGEE. The DNA of the CDR3 is TGTGCCAGCAGCGCCGCTAGCGGGACCTACAATGAGCAGTTCTTC. Residues: CASSAASGTYNEQFF. Using reference TRBV9 and TRBJ2-1 for the parts outside the CDR3, the full variable domain is DSGVTQTPKHLITATGQRVTLRCSPRSGDLSVYWYQQSLDQGLQFLIQYYNGEERAKGNILERFSAQQFPDLHSELNLSSLELGDSALYFCASSAASGTYNEQFFGPGTRLTVL.

This chain joins TRBV10-1 and TRBJ2-3, with a weak D call TRBD1 (6 bases). The CDR3 loop spans 14 amino acids. V dropped 5 bases and J dropped 0 bases, with 9 bases sitting between them. CDR1 is WNHNN and CDR2 is SYGVQD in the germline V gene (reference sequence). The CDR3 DNA follows: TGCGCCAGCAGTAGGACAGTCAGCACAGATACGCAGTATTTT. This sequence encodes CASSRTVSTDTQYF.

The chain joins TRBV7-2 to TRBJ1-2; D unresolved. This CDR3 is built from 13 residues. Germline V lookup: CDR1 SGHTA, CDR2 FQGNSA. Trimming left V 5 bases short and J 7 bases short, with 14 bases between. The CDR3 protein is CASSLEVNGGYTF. The DNA for the CDR3 is TGTGCCAGCAGCCTAGAAGTGAACGGTGGCTACACCTTC.

In its sample, this clonotype was seen a few times. This chain uses TRBV5-1 with TRBJ2-3; D gene uncertain. The germline V and J ends were trimmed by 5 bases and 4 bases, with 8 bases remaining between them. CDR1 SGHRS and CDR2 YFSETQ come from the germline V gene. CDR3 length: 12 amino acids. CDR3 DNA: TGCGCCAGCAGAGTCTTGGCAGATACGCAGTATTTT. This sequence encodes CASRVLADTQYF.

This clonotype appeared a few times. The chain is built from TRBV20-1 and TRBJ1-6; 8 positions agree with TRBD1. The CDR3 has 15 residues. The germline CDR1 and CDR2 sequences are DFQATT and SNEGSKA (reference sequence). Trimming took 1 base from V and 7 from J; bases not matched to a gene: 6. The CDR3, as DNA: TGCAGTGCTAGAGGCAGGGGGCCAAACAATTCACCCCTCCACTTT. Translating gives CSARGRGPNNSPLHF.

The rearrangement uses TRBV7-9 and TRBJ2-1; D not resolved. CDR1 and CDR2 (germline): SEHNR, FQNEAQ (reference sequence). Trimming took 3 bases from V and 0 from J, leaving 15 bases between them. The CDR3 loop spans 17 amino acids. The CDR3 here is CASSFPADQSSYNEQFF. In nucleotides, the CDR3 is TGTGCCAGCAGCTTCCCTGCTGACCAGAGCTCCTACAATGAGCAGTTCTTC.

The table lists this clonotype with many counts. The chain recombines TRBV12-3 or TRBV12-4 with TRBJ2-1; 10 bases match TRBD2. The V and J ends lost 1 base and 9 bases, in that order; junction bases with no gene match: 9. The CDR3 length is 16 residues. CDR3 nucleotide sequence: TGTGCCAGCAGTTTAGGCAGGGTATTAGCGGGAGGTGAGCAGTTCTTC. Protein: CASSLGRVLAGGEQFF.

With regard to this clonotype: It may be a read error: a sequence one base away is much more abundant. The J gene is TRBJ2-1, the V gene TRBV29-1, with 10 bases identical to TRBD1. Germline CDR1 SQVTM, CDR2 ANQGSEA. V lost 6 bases to trimming and J lost 10 bases; unmatched junction nucleotides: 24. This CDR3 has 18 amino acids. CDR3 nucleotide sequence: TGCAGCGTACTTATACCGACAGGGGGCGTAGAATGGTCCTACGAGCAGTTCTTC. Its translation is CSVLIPTGGVEWSYEQFF.

The chain couples TRBV29-1 to TRBJ2-5; D could derive from TRBD1 or TRBD2 (7 bases each). From germline, CDR1 is SQVTM and CDR2 ANQGSEA. The CDR3 loop spans 15 amino acids. V lost 6 bases and J 5 bases, leaving 22 bases between the germline ends. CDR3: CSVRGAGGPGETQYF. The CDR3 DNA is TGCAGCGTCCGGGGGGCAGGGGGTCCTGGGGAGACCCAGTACTTC.

CDR3 sequence: CAWSPSGTDTQYF. In DNA form, the CDR3 reads TGTGCCTGGAGTCCCAGCGGTACAGATACGCAGTATTTT. The chain couples TRBV30 to TRBJ2-3, with TRBD2 as a possible D gene (5 bases). The germline V gene encodes CDR1 GTSNPN and CDR2 SVGIG (reference sequence). V lost 2 bases to trimming and J lost 3 bases, with 9 bases between them. The CDR3 is 13 residues long. Full variable domain (rest looked up from reference TRBV30 and TRBJ2-3): SQTIHQWPATLVQPVGSPLSLECTVEGTSNPNLYWYRQAAGRGLQLLFYSVGIGQISSEVPQNLSASRPQDRQFILSSKKLLLSDSGFYLCAWSPSGTDTQYFGPGTRLTVL.

This clonotype showed up just once. The chain combines TRBV20-1 with TRBJ2-5, with D possibly called TRBD1 or TRBD2 (5 bases each). V was trimmed by 5 bases and J by 1 base, leaving 20 bases between them. This CDR3 comprises 16 residues. Germline-derived CDR1 and CDR2 are DFQATT and SNEGSKA (reference sequence). Written as DNA, the CDR3 is TGCAGTGCTCGCTCCCCCACGAGGGGCTCCCAAGAGACCCAGTACTTC. Its protein product is CSARSPTRGSQETQYF.

CDR3 amino acids: CASSREATNYGYTF. In DNA, the CDR3 is TGTGCCAGCAGTCGAGAGGCGACGAACTATGGCTACACCTTC. This chain uses TRBV7-9 with TRBJ1-2; D gene unclear. V lost 6 bases, J lost 2 bases, and 13 bases lay in between. Germline CDR1 SEHNR, CDR2 FQNEAQ (reference sequence). The CDR3 runs to 14 residues. Full variable domain (remainder filled in from reference TRBV7-9 and TRBJ1-2): DTGVSQNPRHKITKRGQNVTFRCDPISEHNRLYWYRQTLGQGPEFLTYFQNEAQLEKSRLLSDRFSAERPKGSFSTLEIQRTEQGDSAMYLCASSREATNYGYTFGSGTRLTVV.

DNA for the CDR3: TGCGCCAGCAGCTTCGCAGGGGGCAGGGATGAAAAACTGTTTTTT. It codes for CASSFAGGRDEKLFF. The chain is built from TRBV5-1 and TRBJ1-4; 8 bases align to TRBD1. Trimming removed 2 bases from V and 6 bases from J; junction bases left unmatched: 6. The CDR3 has 15 residues. CDR1 is SGHRS and CDR2 is YFSETQ in the germline V gene.

This clonotype has a handful of counts. This chain links TRBV7-6 with TRBJ2-1; 9 bases align to TRBD2. The CDR3 extends over 15 amino acids. Unmatched junction bases numbered 9, after V lost 4 bases and J lost 8 bases. The germline V gene encodes CDR1 SGHVS and CDR2 FNYEAQ. The CDR3 sequence: CASSSRLAVWHEQFF. The CDR3 DNA follows: TGTGCCAGCAGCTCCCGACTAGCGGTTTGGCATGAGCAGTTCTTC.